The 13 T cell receptor beta chains below come from one sample, sequenced in a study of vaccination and CD4 T cells after COVID-19. Sequenced with the Oncomine TCR Beta short-read assay was DNA taken from cultured CD4+ T cells. TCRdb re-analysed the PCR reads in MiXCR, keeping a single row per CDR3 protein. The sample has over 15,000 distinct CDR3 sequences, 73% seen once. Treatment noted: roughly 10-day PBMC culture with coronavirus spike peptide pools or control peptides (ViraFEST assay). These TCRs are of unknown antigen specificity. The specimen was CD4+ T cells from blood, cultured in vitro. These receptors originate from a human donor who had recovered from COVID-19.

In its sample, this clonotype was seen a few times. The rearrangement links TRBV24-1 to TRBJ2-3; TRBD1 matches at 11 bases. With 6 bases clipped from V and 4 bases from J, the junction kept 8 bases outside the gene matches. The CDR3 length is 16 residues. Germline assignment: CDR1 KGHDR and CDR2 SFDVKD. CDR3 sequence (DNA): TGTGCCACCAGTCCTAGGGACAGGGGGGGCGCAGATACGCAGTATTTT. Protein: CATSPRDRGGADTQYF.

The CDR3 DNA follows: TGTGCCTGGAGTCCCTCCCGGACGGGTGGCTACACCTTC. It is translated as CAWSPSRTGGYTF. The chain links TRBV30 to TRBJ1-2; no clear D. CDR1 is GTSNPN and CDR2 is SVGIG in the germline V gene (reference sequence). CDR3 length: 13 amino acids. V lost 2 bases and J 7 bases, leaving 14 bases between the germline ends.

The J gene is TRBJ1-3, the V gene TRBV28; 9 nucleotides match TRBD1. This CDR3 contains 19 residues. Per germline, CDR1 MDHEN and CDR2 SYDVKM. Trimming cost V 2 bases and J 4 bases; bases outside gene matches: 15. The CDR3 nucleotides are TGTGCCAGCAGTTTACATAATTCCCGGGACAGGGTGAACGGAAACACCATATATTTT. This encodes CASSLHNSRDRVNGNTIYF. The full variable domain, in which reference TRBV28 and TRBJ1-3 provide the parts outside the CDR3, is DVKVTQSSRYLVKRTGEKVFLECVQDMDHENMFWYRQDPGLGLRLIYFSYDVKMKEKGDIPEGYSVSREKKERFSLILESASTNQTSMYLCASSLHNSRDRVNGNTIYFGEGSWLTVV.

A few counts support this clonotype. The chain uses TRBV20-1 and TRBJ1-3; the D is unclear. Germline CDR1 reads DFQATT; CDR2 reads SNEGSKA (reference sequence). Between the trimmed V and J ends, which lost 1 base and 0 bases, there was a span of 7 bases. This CDR3 has 14 amino acids. The CDR3 nucleotides are TGCAGTGCTAGAGCGGGCAGCTCTGGAAACACCATATATTTT. Protein sequence: CSARAGSSGNTIYF.

V gene TRBV20-1 combines with J gene TRBJ2-3; maybe TRBD2 (5 bases). V was clipped by 0 bases and J by 5 bases, with 12 bases between them. CDR3 size: 14 residues. Germline CDR1 reads DFQATT; CDR2 reads SNEGSKA (reference sequence). The CDR3 sequence is CSARDTGLGDTQYF. The CDR3 region has the DNA TGCAGTGCTAGAGATACCGGACTGGGAGATACGCAGTATTTT.

The chain joins TRBV6-5 to TRBJ2-4; D possibly corresponds to TRBD2 (5 bases). From germline, CDR1 is MNHEY and CDR2 SVGAGI. The CDR3 contains 15 residues. The V end lost 0 bases, the J end lost 8 bases, and 14 bases lay between the germline ends. The CDR3, as DNA: TGTGCCAGCAGTTACTCGGTTCAGCCCGGGGACATTCAGTACTTC. It is translated as CASSYSVQPGDIQYF.

CDR3: CAWSVGWFGVEVANYGYTF. CDR3 nucleotide sequence: TGTGCCTGGAGTGTGGGGTGGTTCGGCGTGGAGGTAGCTAACTATGGCTACACCTTC. The chain recombines TRBV30 with TRBJ1-2; D is unclear. The V gene lost 0 bases and the J gene lost 0 bases, with 23 bases spanning the gap. From germline, CDR1 is GTSNPN and CDR2 SVGIG (reference sequence). The CDR3 contains 19 residues.

V gene TRBV7-2 combines with J gene TRBJ1-5; 10 positions match TRBD1. V trimming: 3 bases; J trimming: 6 bases; junction bases outside the gene matches: 11. Germline loops: CDR1 SGHTA, CDR2 FQGNSA. The CDR3 totals 17 residues. This CDR3 is CASSLGEDRGLGQPQHF. DNA of the CDR3: TGTGCCAGCAGCTTGGGAGAAGACAGGGGGCTTGGTCAGCCCCAGCATTTT.

This clonotype is a singleton in its sample. V usage is TRBV7-8 and J usage is TRBJ1-3, with D uncertain. The CDR3 has 14 residues. V shed 4 bases and J shed 0 bases, with 7 bases lying between them. The germline gives CDR1 SGHVS, CDR2 FQNEAQ. The CDR3: CASSSTSSGNTIYF. As DNA, the CDR3 is TGTGCCAGCAGCTCGACCAGCTCTGGAAACACCATATATTTT. The full variable domain, in which reference TRBV7-8 and TRBJ1-3 provide the parts outside the CDR3, is GAGVSQSPRYKVAKRGQDVALRCDPISGHVSLFWYQQALGQGPEFLTYFQNEAQLDKSGLPSDRFFAERPEGSVSTLKIQRTQQEDSAVYLCASSSTSSGNTIYFGEGSWLTVV.

The chain links TRBV7-9 to TRBJ1-2; 7 nucleotides align to TRBD1. The CDR3 runs 16 residues. The V gene's germline CDR1 is SEHNR and CDR2 FQNEAQ (reference sequence). The J segment lost 4 bases and the V segment lost 3 bases, leaving 11 bases of the junction unmatched. The CDR3 bases are TGTGCCAGCAGCTTGATTAGGGACAGCTCGAGCTATGGCTACACCTTC. Its protein is CASSLIRDSSSYGYTF. The full variable domain, its missing parts supplied by reference TRBV7-9 and TRBJ1-2, is DTGVSQNPRHKITKRGQNVTFRCDPISEHNRLYWYRQTLGQGPEFLTYFQNEAQLEKSRLLSDRFSAERPKGSFSTLEIQRTEQGDSAMYLCASSLIRDSSSYGYTFGSGTRLTVV.

This clonotype was picked up one time. The rearrangement uses TRBV7-2 and TRBJ1-5; 9 bases are a match to TRBD1. There are 17 residues in the CDR3. V lost 1 base to trimming and J lost 6 bases; unmatched junction nucleotides: 10. Germline V gene sequence: CDR1 SGHTA, CDR2 FQGNSA. CDR3: CASSLGLDRGLGQPQHF. CDR3 DNA: TGTGCCAGCAGCTTAGGTCTGGACAGGGGATTGGGTCAGCCCCAGCATTTT. The complete variable domain, with remaining parts taken from reference TRBV7-2 and TRBJ1-5, reads GAGVSQSPSNKVTEKGKDVELRCDPISGHTALYWYRQSLGQGLEFLIYFQGNSAPDKSGLPSDRFSAERTGGSVSTLTIQRTQQEDSAVYLCASSLGLDRGLGQPQHFGDGTRLSIL.

The chain recombines TRBV7-2 with TRBJ2-2; TRBD2 aligns across 7 bases. Germline V CDR1 and CDR2: SGHTA, FQGNSA. The CDR3 is 15 residues long. V trimming: 9 bases; J trimming: 7 bases; junction bases outside the gene matches: 14. The chain's CDR3 is CASFYAGALGGELFF. For the CDR3, the DNA is TGTGCCAGTTTCTATGCGGGAGCCTTAGGCGGGGAGCTGTTTTTT.

This clonotype was recorded only once. The gene calls are TRBV6-1 and TRBJ2-2, with a possible D match to TRBD2 (5 bases). The CDR3 is 16 amino acids. V was trimmed by 6 bases and J by 5 bases, leaving 19 bases between them. Germline CDR1 reads MNHNS; CDR2 reads SASEGT. The CDR3 region is CASRPLLGSRTGELFF. DNA of the CDR3: TGTGCCAGCAGACCTCTCCTTGGGAGCCGGACCGGGGAGCTGTTTTTT.